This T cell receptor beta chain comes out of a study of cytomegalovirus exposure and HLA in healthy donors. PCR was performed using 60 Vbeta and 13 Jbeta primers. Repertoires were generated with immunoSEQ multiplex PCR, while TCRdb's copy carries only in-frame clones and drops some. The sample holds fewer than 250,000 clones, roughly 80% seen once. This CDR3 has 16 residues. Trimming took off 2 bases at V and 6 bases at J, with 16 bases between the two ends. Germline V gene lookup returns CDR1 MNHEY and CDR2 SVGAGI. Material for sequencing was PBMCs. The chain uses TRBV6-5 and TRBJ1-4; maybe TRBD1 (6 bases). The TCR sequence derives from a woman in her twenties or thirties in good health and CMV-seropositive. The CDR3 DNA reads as TGTGCCAGCAGTTACGGTCCCAGGGGCCAAGATGAAAAACTGTTTTTT. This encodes CASSYGPRGQDEKLFF.